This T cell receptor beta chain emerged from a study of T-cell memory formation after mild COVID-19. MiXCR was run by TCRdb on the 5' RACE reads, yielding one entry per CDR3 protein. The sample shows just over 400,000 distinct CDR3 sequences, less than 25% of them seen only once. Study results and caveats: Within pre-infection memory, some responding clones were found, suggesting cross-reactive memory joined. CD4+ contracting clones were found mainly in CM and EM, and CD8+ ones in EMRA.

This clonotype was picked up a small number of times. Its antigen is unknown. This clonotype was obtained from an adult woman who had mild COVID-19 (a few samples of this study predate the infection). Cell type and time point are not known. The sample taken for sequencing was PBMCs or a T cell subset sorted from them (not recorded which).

The CDR3 sequence: CASSLSRVEQYF. The CDR3 bases are TGTGCCAGCAGCTTGAGCAGGGTCGAGCAGTACTTC. V and J are TRBV7-2 and TRBJ2-7; D may be TRBD1 (5 bases). The V end lost 3 bases, the J end lost 6 bases, and 9 bases lay between the germline ends. CDR3 length equals 12 residues. Germline V gives CDR1 SGHTA, CDR2 FQGNSA. The variable domain in full, with the rest retrieved from reference TRBV7-2 and TRBJ2-7, is GAGVSQSPSNKVTEKGKDVELRCDPISGHTALYWYRQSLGQGLEFLIYFQGNSAPDKSGLPSDRFSAERTGGSVSTLTIQRTQQEDSAVYLCASSLSRVEQYFGPGTRLTVT.